The 6 T cell receptor beta chains below come from one sample, sequenced in a study of beta chain features in type 1 diabetes. The sequenced template was cDNA made from the entire isolated RNA. Assay used: immunoSEQ multiplex PCR; TCRdb lists only in-frame clones, some missing. Among approximately 250,000 clones listed, less than 15% were seen once. Sample: naive CD4+ T cells from blood. All receptors derive from a woman between 40 and 50 years old in good health.

Only a few counts were recorded for this clone. The CDR3: CASSLVGGRNIDTQYF. The CDR3 DNA sequence: TGTGCCAGCAGCTTAGTGGGGGGGCGCAATATAGATACGCAGTATTTT. The chain recombines TRBV7-2 with TRBJ2-3; TRBD2 might be the D (7 bases). V was cut by 1 base and J by 5 bases, with 16 bases left in between. The CDR3 consists of 16 residues. The germline V gene has CDR1 SGHTA and CDR2 FQGNSA.

This clone was counted a few times. The chain couples TRBV6-1 to TRBJ1-6; TRBD1 aligns across 8 bases. The CDR3 spans 15 residues. Unmatched junction bases numbered 8, after V lost 6 bases and J lost 7 bases. The germline V gene encodes CDR1 MNHNS and CDR2 SASEGT. The CDR3 reads CASRGTQGANSPLHF. DNA of the CDR3: TGTGCCAGCAGAGGGACCCAGGGGGCGAATTCACCCCTCCACTTT.

The chain links TRBV10-1 to TRBJ2-7, with D unresolved. The germline V and J ends were trimmed by 0 bases and 2 bases, with 8 bases remaining between them. Germline V gives CDR1 WNHNN, CDR2 SYGVQD (reference sequence). This CDR3 comprises 14 residues. The CDR3 bases are TGCGCCAGCAGTGAGTCACTCCGTCCCTACGAGCAGTACTTC. Translation: CASSESLRPYEQYF.

In its sample, this clone was seen a few times. The rearrangement joins TRBV2 to TRBJ2-7, with 9 bases fitting TRBD1. In germline, CDR1 is SNHLY, CDR2 FYNNEI. The V and J ends lost 4 bases and 2 bases, in that order; junction bases with no gene match: 9. The CDR3 has 16 residues. The CDR3, as DNA: TGTGCCAGCAGTGCCCCTAGGGGACAGGGCCCCTACGAGCAGTACTTC. Its translation is CASSAPRGQGPYEQYF.

The chain employs TRBV11-2 and TRBJ2-2; D call uncertain. The germline V and J ends were trimmed by 1 base and 1 base, with 4 bases remaining between them. This CDR3 comprises 14 residues. The germline CDR1 and CDR2 sequences are SGHAT and FQNNGV. CDR3 sequence: CASSLGQNTGELFF. The CDR3 DNA is TGTGCCAGCAGCTTAGGACAGAACACCGGGGAGCTGTTTTTT.

The DNA for the CDR3 is TGTGCCAGCAGCCATCCAGAAAGAGGGTTCTATGGCTACACCTTC. Translation gives CASSHPERGFYGYTF. The chain combines TRBV14 with TRBJ1-2; D not resolved. With 3 bases removed from V and 4 bases from J, the gap between germline ends came to 15 bases. The germline gives CDR1 SGHDN, CDR2 FVKESK. The CDR3 runs to 15 residues.